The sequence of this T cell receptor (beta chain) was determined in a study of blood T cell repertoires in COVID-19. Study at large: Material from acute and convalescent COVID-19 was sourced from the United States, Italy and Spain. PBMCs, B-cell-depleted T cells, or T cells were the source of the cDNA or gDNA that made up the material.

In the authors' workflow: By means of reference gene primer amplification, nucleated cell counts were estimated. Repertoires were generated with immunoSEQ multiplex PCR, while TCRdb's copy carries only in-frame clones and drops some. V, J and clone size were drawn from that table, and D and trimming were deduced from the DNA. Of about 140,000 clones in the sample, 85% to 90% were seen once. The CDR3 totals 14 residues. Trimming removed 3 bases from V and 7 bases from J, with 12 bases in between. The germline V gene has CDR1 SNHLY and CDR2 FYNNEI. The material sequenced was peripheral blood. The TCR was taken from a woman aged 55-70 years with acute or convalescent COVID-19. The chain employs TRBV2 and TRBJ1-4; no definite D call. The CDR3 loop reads CASSDLSRGEKLFF. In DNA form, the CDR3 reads TGTGCCAGCAGTGACCTTTCTCGGGGTGAAAAACTGTTTTTT.